These 18 T cell receptor beta chains originate from one sample sequenced in a study of Ad26.COV2.S vaccination and SARS-CoV-2 variants. Some clones are missing from TCRdb's copy, which holds only in-frame ones; the method was immunoSEQ multiplex PCR. The sample includes 300,000 to 400,000 clones, approximately 90% of them seen just once. The treatment here: some 20 received Ad26.COV2.S at low or high dose, single or two shots; roughly five received placebo; per-sample allocation not given. Samples analyzed were those drawn on day 63 after the first vaccine or placebo injection. The sample consisted of peripheral blood, taken in a trial of Ad26.COV2.S vaccine versus placebo. The receptors shown here come from a person between 18 and 65 years old who received the Ad26.COV2.S COVID-19 vaccine or a placebo.

V and J are TRBV28 and TRBJ2-1; a possible D gene is TRBD2 (6 bases). Germline CDR1 and CDR2: MDHEN and SYDVKM. CDR3 length: 16 amino acids. Trimming pared 3 bases from V and 1 base from J, leaving 13 bases between. The CDR3 DNA follows: TGTGCCAGCAGTTTCGTCGGAGGGGCGTCCTACAATGAGCAGTTCTTC. Translating it yields CASSFVGGASYNEQFF.

The V and J genes are TRBV30 and TRBJ2-6, with D unclear. Germline V gene lookup returns CDR1 GTSNPN and CDR2 SVGIG (reference sequence). This CDR3 is 15 amino acids long. Trimming took 2 bases from V and 0 from J, leaving 8 bases between them. CDR3 protein: CAWSKSFSGANVLTF. The CDR3 coding sequence is TGTGCCTGGAGTAAAAGTTTCTCTGGGGCCAACGTCCTGACTTTC.

The V gene is TRBV18, the J gene TRBJ2-5; a weak D match, TRBD1 (6 bases). V lost 3 bases and J 2 bases, leaving 16 bases between the germline ends. This CDR3 comprises 16 residues. Germline CDR1 KGHSH, CDR2 LQKENI. The CDR3 nucleotides read TGTGCCAGCTCACCGAGACAGGCCGGGACACAAGAGACCCAGTACTTC. Translation: CASSPRQAGTQETQYF.

The CDR3 DNA sequence: TGCGCCAGCAGCCCTTCCACGGCCTCGAACACCGGGGAGCTGTTTTTT. Translated: CASSPSTASNTGELFF. The gene calls are TRBV5-1 and TRBJ2-2; D uncertain. Trimming pared 4 bases from V and 0 bases from J, leaving 13 bases between. CDR3 length: 16 amino acids. Germline CDR1 is SGHRS and CDR2 is YFSETQ.

The chain uses TRBV19 and TRBJ1-5; 8 bases line up with TRBD1. CDR1 LNHDA and CDR2 SQIVND come from the germline V gene (reference sequence). The V segment lost 5 bases and the J segment 6 bases; nucleotides outside the gene matches: 3. CDR3 length: 13 residues. The CDR3 is CASSGQGSQPQHF. The CDR3 bases are TGTGCCAGTAGTGGACAGGGAAGTCAGCCCCAGCATTTT.

This chain connects TRBV6-5 to TRBJ1-6; TRBD1 is a possible D gene (5 bases). Germline CDR1 reads MNHEY; CDR2 reads SVGAGI. V was cut by 7 bases and J by 7 bases, with 17 bases left in between. The CDR3 contains 15 residues. The CDR3 here is CASTGAATGNSPLHF. CDR3 DNA sequence: TGTGCCAGCACCGGGGCGGCCACGGGCAATTCACCCCTCCACTTT.

This clone was counted many times. The chain has TRBV12-3 or TRBV12-4 and TRBJ1-3; no firm D call. The CDR3 contains 13 residues. V lost 7 bases to trimming and J lost 1 base, with 8 bases between them. The CDR3 DNA is TGTGCCAGCAACCAAGGGTCTGGAAACACCATATATTTT. Encoded protein: CASNQGSGNTIYF.

In its sample, this clone was seen a few times. Different DNA sequences within this sample yield the same CDR3. The chain joins TRBV5-1 to TRBJ1-1; D unclear. V was clipped by 0 bases and J by 1 base, with 7 bases between them. Germline V CDR1 and CDR2: SGHRS, YFSETQ. The CDR3 consists of 14 residues. CDR3 nucleotide sequence: TGCGCCAGCAGCTTGGATCCAGGGAACACTGAAGCTTTCTTT. Its translation is CASSLDPGNTEAFF. The full variable domain, with the rest looked up from reference TRBV5-1 and TRBJ1-1, is KAGVTQTPRYLIKTRGQQVTLSCSPISGHRSVSWYQQTPGQGLQFLFEYFSETQRNKGNFPGRFSGRQFSNSRSEMNVSTLELGDSALYLCASSLDPGNTEAFFGQGTRLTVV.

The chain combines TRBV4-3 with TRBJ1-6, with 9 nucleotides matching TRBD1. Germline trimming cut 0 bases from V and 13 bases from J; bases unmatched to any gene: 10. CDR1 and CDR2 (germline): LGHNA, YSLEER. The CDR3 totals 16 residues. The DNA for the CDR3 is TGCGCCAGCAGCCAAGATTGGGGGACAGGGATCACCCCCCTCCACTTT. Its protein product is CASSQDWGTGITPLHF.

This rearrangement joins TRBV5-1 to TRBJ1-1, with TRBD1 as a possible D gene (6 bases). CDR3 size: 15 residues. With 3 bases removed from V and 2 bases from J, the gap between germline ends came to 14 bases. CDR1 is SGHRS, CDR2 YFSETQ, per germline. CDR3 amino acids: CASSSGGQSNTEAFF. CDR3 DNA: TGCGCCAGCAGCTCGGGCGGACAGTCTAACACTGAAGCTTTCTTT.

The chain carries TRBV7-9 and TRBJ2-1; 10 nucleotides agree with TRBD2. This CDR3 is built from 18 residues. Germline V gene lookup returns CDR1 SEHNR and CDR2 FQNEAQ (reference sequence). V lost 1 base, J lost 2 bases, and 8 bases stayed unmatched. CDR3 nucleotide sequence: TGTGCCAGCAGCTTAGAGGTCGTCGGGACTAGCGCCTACAATGAGCAGTTCTTC. Translation: CASSLEVVGTSAYNEQFF.

The chain is built from TRBV19 and TRBJ2-7, with a possible D match to TRBD2 (5 bases). V gave up 4 bases and J gave up 4 bases, with 11 bases separating them. CDR1 and CDR2 from the germline V gene are LNHDA and SQIVND (reference sequence). The CDR3 runs to 13 residues. The CDR3 DNA sequence: TGTGCCAGTAGTAACATCCTAGCTTACGAGCAGTACTTC. It codes for CASSNILAYEQYF.

DNA of the CDR3: TGCAGTGCTAGTTCCCGGGACTTTCAGTTCTTC. This sequence encodes CSASSRDFQFF. The chain has TRBV20-1 and TRBJ2-1; D may be TRBD2 (6 bases). The CDR3 covers 11 residues. Germline CDR1 reads DFQATT; CDR2 reads SNEGSKA (reference sequence). The germline V and J ends were trimmed by 3 bases and 13 bases, with 13 bases remaining between them.

This clone was seen just once. The chain joins TRBV5-1 to TRBJ2-7; TRBD1 matches at 9 bases. Germline trimming cut 4 bases from V and 3 bases from J; bases unmatched to any gene: 14. Germline assignment: CDR1 SGHRS and CDR2 YFSETQ. The CDR3 consists of 17 residues. The DNA for the CDR3 is TGCGCCAGCAGCCCCGGTCTGGACAGGGGATCTTTCTACGAGCAGTACTTC. It is translated as CASSPGLDRGSFYEQYF.

A word on this clone: Different DNA sequences within this sample yield the same CDR3. This sequence joins TRBV3-1 (or the pseudogene TRBV3-2) and TRBJ1-1; a weak D match, TRBD1 (5 bases). The germline V gene encodes CDR1 LGHDT and CDR2 YNNKEL (reference sequence). CDR3 length equals 13 residues. V dropped 3 bases and J dropped 2 bases, with 7 bases sitting between them. The CDR3 DNA is TGTGCCAGCAGCCACCAGGGTAACACTGAAGCTTTCTTT. Residues: CASSHQGNTEAFF.

The chain is built from TRBV5-6 and TRBJ2-2; D unclear. The germline gives CDR1 SGHDT, CDR2 YYEEEE. V was shortened by 0 bases and J by 1 base, with 4 bases between the two germline ends. The CDR3 length is 14 residues. The CDR3 loop is CASSLGQNTGELFF. CDR3 coding DNA: TGTGCCAGCAGCTTGGGGCAGAACACCGGGGAGCTGTTTTTT.

This clone was picked up one time. This rearrangement joins TRBV3-1 (or the pseudogene TRBV3-2) to TRBJ2-5; 7 bases match TRBD2. This CDR3 is 15 amino acids long. V trimming: 7 bases; J trimming: 3 bases; junction bases outside the gene matches: 11. Germline V CDR1 and CDR2: LGHDT, YNNKEL (reference sequence). The CDR3 DNA follows: TGTGCCAGCAAATGGTTTGCTAGCGGAGAAGAGACCCAGTACTTC. It codes for CASKWFASGEETQYF.

CDR3 protein: CASSLQGFQETQYF. Written as DNA, the CDR3 is TGTGCCAGCAGCTTACAGGGGTTCCAAGAGACCCAGTACTTC. This chain links TRBV11-3 with TRBJ2-5, with D possibly TRBD1 on 6 matching bases. Germline CDR1 reads SGHNT; CDR2 reads YENEEA. This CDR3 contains 14 residues. V lost 2 bases to trimming and J lost 1 base, with 8 bases between them.